The present entry profiles one T cell receptor (beta chain) with its context. The entry originates in a study of CD8 T cells in Susac syndrome. On the study more broadly: The sequenced Susac syndrome patients comprised more than five with active disease and roughly eight in remission.

Reverse transcription of about 0.5 to 1 ug RNA was performed with random hexamers. Coverage of TCR beta CDR3 amplification by immunoSEQ multiplex PCR extended to 54 Vbeta and 13 Jbeta. Using its own MiXCR run on the immunoSEQ multiplex PCR reads, TCRdb lists one record per CDR3 protein. The table shows roughly 150,000 distinct CDR3 sequences, with roughly 94% occurring only once. TEMRA cells were FACS-enriched, while CD8+ and CD4+ T cells were negatively isolated. CDR3 size: 13 residues. Germline CDR1 is SNHLY and CDR2 is FYNNEI. The germline V and J ends were trimmed by 8 bases and 0 bases, with 8 bases remaining between them.

The chain uses TRBV2 and TRBJ1-5, with D possibly matching TRBD1 (5 bases). Sample: CD8+ T cells from PBMCs. This receptor was obtained from a human donor with Susac syndrome. The CDR3 nucleotides read TGTGCCAGCTGGGACGGTAGCAATCAGCCCCAGCATTTT. Residues: CASWDGSNQPQHF.